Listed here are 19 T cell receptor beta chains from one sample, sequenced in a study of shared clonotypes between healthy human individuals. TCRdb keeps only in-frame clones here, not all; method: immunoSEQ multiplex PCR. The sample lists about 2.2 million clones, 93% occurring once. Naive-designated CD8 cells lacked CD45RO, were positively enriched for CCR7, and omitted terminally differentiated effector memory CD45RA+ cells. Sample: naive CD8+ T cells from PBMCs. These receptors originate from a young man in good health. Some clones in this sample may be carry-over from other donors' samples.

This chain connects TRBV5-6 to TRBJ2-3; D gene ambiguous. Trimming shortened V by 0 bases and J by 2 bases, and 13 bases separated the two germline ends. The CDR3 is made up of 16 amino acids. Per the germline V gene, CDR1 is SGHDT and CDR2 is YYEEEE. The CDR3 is CASSLGGFEVTDTQYF. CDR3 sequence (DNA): TGTGCCAGCAGCTTGGGGGGATTTGAAGTCACAGATACGCAGTATTTT.

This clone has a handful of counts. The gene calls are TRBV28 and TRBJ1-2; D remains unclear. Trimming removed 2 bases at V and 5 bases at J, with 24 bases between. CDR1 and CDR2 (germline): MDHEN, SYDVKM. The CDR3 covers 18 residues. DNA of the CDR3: TGTGCCAGCAGTTTACGCGCCATTGGGATCGGCATGGATTATGGCTACACCTTC. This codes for CASSLRAIGIGMDYGYTF.

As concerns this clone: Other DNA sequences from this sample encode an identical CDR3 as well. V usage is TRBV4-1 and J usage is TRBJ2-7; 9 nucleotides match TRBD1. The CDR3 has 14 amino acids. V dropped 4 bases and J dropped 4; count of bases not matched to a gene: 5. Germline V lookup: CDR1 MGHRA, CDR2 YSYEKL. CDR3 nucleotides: TGCGCCAGCAGCCCACAGGGGGCTGGGTACGAGCAGTACTTC. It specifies CASSPQGAGYEQYF.

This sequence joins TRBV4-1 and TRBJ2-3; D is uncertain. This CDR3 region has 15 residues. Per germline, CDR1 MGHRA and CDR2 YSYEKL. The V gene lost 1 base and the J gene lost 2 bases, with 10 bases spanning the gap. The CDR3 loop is CASSQVVGYTDTQYF. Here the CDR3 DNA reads TGCGCCAGCAGCCAAGTTGTGGGGTACACAGATACGCAGTATTTT.

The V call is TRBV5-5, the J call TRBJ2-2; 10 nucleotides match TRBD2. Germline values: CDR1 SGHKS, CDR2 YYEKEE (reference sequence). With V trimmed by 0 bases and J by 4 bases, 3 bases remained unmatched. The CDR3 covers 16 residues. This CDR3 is CASSLVGLASTGELFF. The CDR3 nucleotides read TGTGCCAGCAGCTTGGTGGGACTAGCGAGCACCGGGGAGCTGTTTTTT.

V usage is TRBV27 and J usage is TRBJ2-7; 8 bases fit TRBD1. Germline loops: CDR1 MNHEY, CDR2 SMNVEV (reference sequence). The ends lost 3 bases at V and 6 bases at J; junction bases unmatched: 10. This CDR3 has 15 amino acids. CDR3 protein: CASSFETTGVGEQYF. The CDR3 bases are TGTGCCAGCAGTTTCGAGACGACAGGGGTTGGCGAGCAGTACTTC.

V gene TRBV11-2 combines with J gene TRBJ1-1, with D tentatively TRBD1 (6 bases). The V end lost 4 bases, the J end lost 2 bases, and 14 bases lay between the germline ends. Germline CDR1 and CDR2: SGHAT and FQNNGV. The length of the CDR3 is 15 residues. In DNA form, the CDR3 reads TGTGCCAGCAGCTCAAGAGCGACAGGTAACACTGAAGCTTTCTTT. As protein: CASSSRATGNTEAFF. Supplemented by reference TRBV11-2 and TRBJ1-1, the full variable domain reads EAGVAQSPRYKIIEKRQSVAFWCNPISGHATLYWYQQILGQGPKLLIQFQNNGVVDDSQLPKDRFSAERLKGVDSTLKIQPAKLEDSAVYLCASSSRATGNTEAFFGQGTRLTVV.

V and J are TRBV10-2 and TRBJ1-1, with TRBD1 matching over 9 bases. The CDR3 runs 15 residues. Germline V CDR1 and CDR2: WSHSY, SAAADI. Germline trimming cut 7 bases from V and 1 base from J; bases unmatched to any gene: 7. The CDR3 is CASKDRGGANTEAFF. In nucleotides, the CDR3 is TGCGCCAGCAAAGACAGGGGGGGCGCGAACACTGAAGCTTTCTTT.

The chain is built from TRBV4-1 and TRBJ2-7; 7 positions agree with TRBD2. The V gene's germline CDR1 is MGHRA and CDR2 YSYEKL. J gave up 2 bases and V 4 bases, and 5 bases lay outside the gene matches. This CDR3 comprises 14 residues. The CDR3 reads CASSLRGGTYEQYF. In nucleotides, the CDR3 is TGCGCCAGCAGCCTCCGCGGGGGTACCTACGAGCAGTACTTC.

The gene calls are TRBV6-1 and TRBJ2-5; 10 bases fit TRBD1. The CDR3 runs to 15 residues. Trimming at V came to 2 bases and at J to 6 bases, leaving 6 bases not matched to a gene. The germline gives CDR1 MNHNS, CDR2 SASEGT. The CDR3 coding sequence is TGTGCCAGCAGTGAATTGACAGGGGGCGAAAAGACCCAGTACTTC. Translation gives CASSELTGGEKTQYF.

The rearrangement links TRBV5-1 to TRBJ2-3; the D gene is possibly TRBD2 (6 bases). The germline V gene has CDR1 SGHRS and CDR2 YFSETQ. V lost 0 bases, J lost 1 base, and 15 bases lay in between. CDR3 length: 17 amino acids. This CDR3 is CASSLELRLGGTDTQYF. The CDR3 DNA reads TGCGCCAGCAGCTTGGAACTCCGACTAGGGGGCACAGATACGCAGTATTTT.

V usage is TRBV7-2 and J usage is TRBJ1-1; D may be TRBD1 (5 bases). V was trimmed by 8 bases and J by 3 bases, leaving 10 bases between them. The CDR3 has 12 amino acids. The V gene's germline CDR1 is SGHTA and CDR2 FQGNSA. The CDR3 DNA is TGTGCCAGCCGAAGGGACTACACTGAAGCTTTCTTT. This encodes CASRRDYTEAFF.

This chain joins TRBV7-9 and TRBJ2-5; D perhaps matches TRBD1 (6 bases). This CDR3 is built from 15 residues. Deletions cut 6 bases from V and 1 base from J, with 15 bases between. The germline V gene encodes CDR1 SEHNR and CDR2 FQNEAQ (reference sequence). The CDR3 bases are TGTGCCAGCAGGAGGGGGACATTGGTCCAAGAGACCCAGTACTTC. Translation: CASRRGTLVQETQYF.

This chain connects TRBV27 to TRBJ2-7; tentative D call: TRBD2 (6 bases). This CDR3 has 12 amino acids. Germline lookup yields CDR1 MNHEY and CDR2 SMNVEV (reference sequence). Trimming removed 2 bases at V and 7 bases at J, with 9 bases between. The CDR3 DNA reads TGTGCCAGCAGTTTAACGGAGGGAGAGCAGTACTTC. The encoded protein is CASSLTEGEQYF.

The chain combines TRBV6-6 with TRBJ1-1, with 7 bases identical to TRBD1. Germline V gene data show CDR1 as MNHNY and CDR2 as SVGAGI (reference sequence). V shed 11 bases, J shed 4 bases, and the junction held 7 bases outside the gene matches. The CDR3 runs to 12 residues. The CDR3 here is CAGIQGFTEAFF. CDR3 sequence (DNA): TGTGCCGGAATACAGGGGTTCACTGAAGCTTTCTTT.

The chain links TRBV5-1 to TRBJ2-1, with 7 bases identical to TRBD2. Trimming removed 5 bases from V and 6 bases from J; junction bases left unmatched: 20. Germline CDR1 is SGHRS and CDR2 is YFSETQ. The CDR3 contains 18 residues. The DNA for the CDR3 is TGCGCCAGCAGATCAGGTGGTCTCGGACTAGGAGGAATCAATGAGCAGTTCTTC. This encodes CASRSGGLGLGGINEQFF.

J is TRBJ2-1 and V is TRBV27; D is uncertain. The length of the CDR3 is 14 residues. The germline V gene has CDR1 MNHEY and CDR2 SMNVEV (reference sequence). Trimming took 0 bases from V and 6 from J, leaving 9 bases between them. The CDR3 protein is CASSLSSVGNEQFF. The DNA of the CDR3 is TGTGCCAGCAGTTTATCATCTGTGGGCAATGAGCAGTTCTTC.

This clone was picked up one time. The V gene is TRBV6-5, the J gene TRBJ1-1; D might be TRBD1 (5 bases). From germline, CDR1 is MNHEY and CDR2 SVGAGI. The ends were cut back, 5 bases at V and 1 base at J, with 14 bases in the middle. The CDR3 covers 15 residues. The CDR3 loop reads CASSGSGGANTEAFF. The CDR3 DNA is TGTGCCAGCAGTGGGTCCGGAGGGGCGAACACTGAAGCTTTCTTT.

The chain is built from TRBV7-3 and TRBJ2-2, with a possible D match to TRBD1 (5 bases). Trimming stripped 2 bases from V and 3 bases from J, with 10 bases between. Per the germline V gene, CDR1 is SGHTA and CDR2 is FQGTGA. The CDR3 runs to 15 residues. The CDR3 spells CASSLGQGDTGELFF. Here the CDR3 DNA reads TGTGCCAGCAGCTTAGGTCAGGGCGACACCGGGGAGCTGTTTTTT.